Following are 13 T cell receptor beta chains from one sample sequenced in a study of cytomegalovirus exposure and HLA in healthy donors. Both 60 Vbeta primers and 13 Jbeta primers went into the PCR. Produced via immunoSEQ multiplex PCR; TCRdb's table is partial and in-frame only. Of some 150,000 clones listed, 85% to 90% are singletons. Sequences were obtained from PBMCs. Source of these receptors: a young woman in good health and CMV-seronegative.

As to this clone: At the DNA level, this CDR3 is encoded by other sequences in the same sample as well. This chain joins TRBV7-2 and TRBJ1-2, with a tentative D call TRBD1 (6 bases). Trimming pared 4 bases from V and 2 bases from J, leaving 8 bases between. Germline CDR1 SGHTA, CDR2 FQGNSA. The CDR3 covers 13 residues. The CDR3 loop is CASSSGQNYGYTF. CDR3 nucleotide sequence: TGTGCCAGCAGCTCGGGACAAAACTATGGCTACACCTTC.

Details on this clone: A read error may produce the germline difference seen at one junction end. This rearrangement joins TRBV4-2 to TRBJ2-7, with TRBD1 matching over 9 bases. Looked up from germline, CDR1 is LGHNA and CDR2 is YNFKEQ. The CDR3 is made up of 17 amino acids. CDR3 nucleotide sequence: TGTGCCAACAGCCAAGAACAAGGACAGGGGCTTTATGGGGAGCAGTACTTC. Protein: CANSQEQGQGLYGEQYF.

The chain couples TRBV7-2 to TRBJ2-7, with TRBD2 matching over 14 bases. Germline values: CDR1 SGHTA, CDR2 FQGNSA. The CDR3 extends over 18 amino acids. Germline trimming cut 6 bases from V and 0 bases from J; bases unmatched to any gene: 10. CDR3 nucleotides: TGTGCCAGCAGTTTCCAAGGGACTAGCGGGGGCCTCTCCTACGAGCAGTACTTC. Translated, it gives CASSFQGTSGGLSYEQYF.

The chain links TRBV7-2 to TRBJ2-5, with D perhaps TRBD2 (5 bases). The CDR3 covers 12 residues. Trimming removed 2 bases from V and 5 bases from J, with 6 bases in between. Germline CDR1 is SGHTA and CDR2 is FQGNSA. The CDR3 loop is CASSLRGETQYF. The CDR3 bases are TGTGCCAGCAGCTTAAGAGGGGAGACCCAGTACTTC.

This chain joins TRBV18 and TRBJ2-7; D is possibly TRBD1 (6 bases). In germline, CDR1 is KGHSH, CDR2 LQKENI. V was clipped by 1 base and J by 7 bases, with 8 bases between them. CDR3 length: 12 amino acids. CDR3 region: CASSPQGVEQYF. CDR3 bases: TGTGCCAGCTCACCACAGGGGGTTGAGCAGTACTTC.

This sequence joins TRBV29-1 and TRBJ1-1; tentatively, D is TRBD1 (5 bases). The CDR3 consists of 15 residues. Germline V gene sequence: CDR1 SQVTM, CDR2 ANQGSEA. Deletions cut 4 bases from V and 1 base from J, with 16 bases between. Here the CDR3 reads CSVGPGLTGNTEAFF. The CDR3 bases are TGCAGCGTTGGCCCAGGATTAACAGGGAACACTGAAGCTTTCTTT.

J is TRBJ2-7 and V is TRBV9, with TRBD2 identical over 13 bases. Germline trimming cut 3 bases from V and 3 bases from J; bases unmatched to any gene: 3. The CDR3 spans 15 residues. The germline CDR1 and CDR2 sequences are SGDLS and YYNGEE. The CDR3 is CASSETSGRGYEQYF. CDR3 DNA: TGTGCCAGCAGCGAAACTAGCGGGAGGGGCTACGAGCAGTACTTC.

The chain couples TRBV5-1 to TRBJ2-1; weak D call: TRBD2 (6 bases). The V end lost 2 bases, the J end lost 4 bases, and 13 bases lay between the germline ends. Germline CDR1 is SGHRS and CDR2 is YFSETQ. This CDR3 contains 15 residues. The CDR3 here is CASSFSRESYNEQFF. The DNA for the CDR3 is TGCGCCAGCAGCTTTAGTCGGGAGTCTTACAATGAGCAGTTCTTC.

V gene TRBV4-3 combines with J gene TRBJ1-2; a possible D gene is TRBD1 (6 bases). The CDR3 has 13 amino acids. The germline CDR1 and CDR2 sequences are LGHNA and YSLEER. V was trimmed by 3 bases and J by 4 bases, leaving 9 bases between them. As DNA, the CDR3 is TGCGCCAGCAGCCAGGGACATGCCTATGGCTACACCTTC. Its protein is CASSQGHAYGYTF.

This sequence joins TRBV5-6 and TRBJ1-2, with 7 bases identical to TRBD1. The V and J ends lost 0 bases and 2 bases, in that order; junction bases with no gene match: 7. The CDR3 contains 16 residues. The germline V gene encodes CDR1 SGHDT and CDR2 YYEEEE. CDR3 loop: CASSLVRGPWNYGYTF. As DNA, the CDR3 is TGTGCCAGCAGCTTGGTTAGGGGGCCTTGGAACTATGGCTACACCTTC.

This clone has only a few counts. V and J are TRBV5-6 and TRBJ1-1; the match to TRBD1 covers 10 bases. From germline, CDR1 is SGHDT and CDR2 YYEEEE. This CDR3 has 13 amino acids. Losses at the gene ends were 0 bases for V and 9 bases for J; bases not matched to a gene: 2. CDR3 region: CASSLGTGGQAFF. CDR3 nucleotides: TGTGCCAGCAGCTTGGGGACAGGGGGACAAGCTTTCTTT.

The chain combines TRBV29-1 with TRBJ1-1; D is undetermined. The CDR3 sequence is 12 residues long. Per germline, CDR1 SQVTM and CDR2 ANQGSEA. The V gene lost 1 base and the J gene lost 3 bases, with 6 bases spanning the gap. The CDR3: CSVEGSYTEAFF. CDR3 nucleotides: TGCAGCGTTGAAGGTTCCTACACTGAAGCTTTCTTT.

The chain's CDR3 is CASSLEGQGAFGYTF. The CDR3, as DNA: TGTGCCAGCAGCTTAGAGGGACAGGGGGCGTTTGGCTACACCTTC. The chain has TRBV7-9 and TRBJ1-2; 12 bases are a match to TRBD1. Germline V gene data show CDR1 as SEHNR and CDR2 as FQNEAQ (reference sequence). Losses at the gene ends were 1 base for V and 7 bases for J; bases not matched to a gene: 4. The CDR3 is 15 residues long.